The present T cell receptor (beta chain) was sequenced within a study of type 1 and type 2 diabetes patients. This clonotype was counted between two and nine times. PCR was run on genomic DNA. A primer set of 30 forward and 13 reverse primers amplified the CDR3. MiXCR, run by TCRdb on the multiplex PCR reads, gives a single entry per CDR3 protein. This table holds 250,000 or so distinct CDR3 sequences, more than 45% found once. Germline V gives CDR1 MNHNY, CDR2 SVGAGI (reference sequence). Trimming removed 5 bases at V and 4 bases at J, with 18 bases between. The CDR3 runs to 15 residues. The receptor comes from a man between 18 and 35 years old with type 2 diabetes. The sequenced sample was peripheral blood mononuclear cells (PBMCs). The rearrangement uses TRBV6-6 and TRBJ2-7, with D tentatively TRBD1 (6 bases). CDR3 protein: CASSPSGEPFYEQYF. CDR3 DNA: TGTGCCAGCAGTCCTTCAGGGGAACCCTTTTACGAGCAGTACTTC.